This TCR beta chain was sequenced during a study of human T cells and chemical hapten exposure. Study information: The sensitizing agent was 2% DPC, placed on about 2 cm by about 2 cm of upper inner arm skin.

Germline assignment: CDR1 SQVTM and CDR2 ANQGSEA. V was shortened by 3 bases and J by 0 bases, with 9 bases between the two germline ends. The CDR3 has 13 amino acids. Study results and caveats: No alteration of TCRs above 1 in 1000 frequency was seen with DPC sensitization. Expanded TCRs showed more large CDR3 clusters than pre-sensitization or healthy control sets.

MiXCR, applied by TCRdb to the RACE reads, yields one record per CDR3 protein. The repertoire includes 100,000 or so distinct CDR3 sequences, approximately 36% of them detected once, and around 2.5% sits in the top ten. To note about this clonotype: Its matching antigen is unknown.

Time point here: patch test 3, about 24 weeks after DPC sensitization. As for treatment: therapeutic diphenylcyclopropenone sensitization with weekly scalp DPC. The input for sequencing was whole blood, taken in connection with sensitization to the hapten diphenylcyclopropenone (DPC). This sequence originates from a man in his forties with alopecia areata. Some clones in this sample may be carry-over from other donors' samples. The chain is built from TRBV29-1 and TRBJ2-7; D gene unclear. CDR3 loop: CSVEIKSSYEQYF. As DNA, the CDR3 is TGCAGCGTTGAGATTAAAAGCTCCTACGAGCAGTACTTC.